This TCR beta chain was documented in a study of Ad26.COV2.S vaccination and SARS-CoV-2 variants. Regarding this clone: What it binds is unknown.

The CDR3 totals 15 residues. Trimming cost V 7 bases and J 5 bases, with 20 bases left between them. Germline CDR1 is SGHVS and CDR2 is FNYEAQ. Study-wide findings and caveats: Breadth measured for non-spike TCRs was similar across vaccine and placebo recipients. Reported findings describe substantial breadth in spike-specific CD8+ and CD4+ T cell responses following vaccination.

The assay was immunoSEQ multiplex PCR, and TCRdb's table has in-frame clones only and misses some. The data show 300,000 to 350,000 clones, 75% to 90% seen once. Treatment: 15 to 20 received Ad26.COV2.S at low or high dose, single or two shots; about 5 received placebo; per-sample allocation not given. Specimens were obtained on day 63 following the first vaccine or placebo injection. The rearrangement uses TRBV7-6 and TRBJ2-5, with a weak D call TRBD2 (6 bases). The sequencing here drew on peripheral blood, taken in a trial of Ad26.COV2.S vaccine versus placebo. This sequence was found in a person between 18 and 65 years old who received the Ad26.COV2.S COVID-19 vaccine or a placebo. For the CDR3, the DNA is TGTGCCAGCAACCCAGGACATATGGCGGGGGAGACCCAGTACTTC. Protein: CASNPGHMAGETQYF.